A selection of T cell receptor beta chains follows, all from one sample in a study of T cells in Graves' hyperthyroidism and ophthalmopathy. TCRdb re-called the multiplex PCR reads with MiXCR, one entry per CDR3 protein. This sample yields more than 250,000 distinct CDR3 sequences, of which around 15% are seen a single time; roughly 31% belongs to the top ten. The specimen sequenced was blood. These receptors all stem from a woman in her forties or fifties with Graves' hyperthyroidism that later progressed to Graves' ophthalmopathy. Both conserved end residues are trimmed from each CDR3. The size of a clone is reported for some rows only, either as once, few or many, or as a class for expanded clones.

cdr3_aa: ASRPVWTENIQY
v_call: TRBV6-2/TRBV6-3
j_call: TRBJ2-4
clone_size: few

cdr3_aa: ASANGGQRNTEAF
v_call: TRBV27
j_call: TRBJ1-1
clone_size: many

cdr3_aa: ASRPGTARMNTEAF
v_call: TRBV19
j_call: TRBJ1-1
clone_size: .

cdr3_aa: SARRGARENQPQH
v_call: TRBV20-1
j_call: TRBJ1-5
clone_size: .

cdr3_aa: ASSFRGFPGRGRNEQF
v_call: TRBV27
j_call: TRBJ2-1
clone_size: many

cdr3_aa: ASSLREGGQEQY
v_call: TRBV13
j_call: TRBJ2-7
clone_size: .

cdr3_aa: SVGRGRAIQETQY
v_call: TRBV29-1
j_call: TRBJ2-5
clone_size: many

cdr3_aa: ASSLGQGLYSYEQY
v_call: TRBV28
j_call: TRBJ2-7
clone_size: many

cdr3_aa: ASSRHRPPYEQY
v_call: TRBV19
j_call: TRBJ2-7
clone_size: few

cdr3_aa: ASSHDRAHTDTQY
v_call: TRBV5-6
j_call: TRBJ2-3
clone_size: many

cdr3_aa: ASSLLSGGTNYGYT
v_call: TRBV7-9
j_call: TRBJ1-2
clone_size: few

cdr3_aa: ASTRRGMGGYT
v_call: TRBV28
j_call: TRBJ1-2
clone_size: many

cdr3_aa: ASSSLQGTGRPDTQY
v_call: TRBV5-6
j_call: TRBJ2-3
clone_size: many

cdr3_aa: ASSLASLKGPLH
v_call: TRBV7-9
j_call: TRBJ1-6
clone_size: .

cdr3_aa: ASSPNGGLSGDTIY
v_call: TRBV5-1
j_call: TRBJ1-3
clone_size: .

cdr3_aa: ASSIDQFGEQY
v_call: TRBV19
j_call: TRBJ2-7
clone_size: few